The subject of this entry is one T cell receptor beta chain. Its target is not known. This sample was included in a study of cytomegalovirus exposure and HLA in healthy donors. Overall study results and limits: Listed as cytomegalovirus-associated were approximately 160 TCR beta chains. In a later analysis, most CMV-associated TCR beta chains appeared HLA-restricted. When presence/absence was analysed, sequencing depth was taken to be roughly uniform across donors.

The ends were cut back, 2 bases at V and 7 bases at J, with 12 bases in the middle. The CDR3 is 14 residues long. Germline V lookup: CDR1 SGHRS, CDR2 YFSETQ. PCR used 60 Vbeta primers and 13 Jbeta primers. Only in-frame clones appear in the TCRdb table, and some are missing; sequencing was by immunoSEQ multiplex PCR. The sample table includes around 120,000 clones. This sequence joins TRBV5-1 and TRBJ2-2; D perhaps matches TRBD1 (6 bases). The sample taken for sequencing was PBMCs. The sequence was collected from a young man in good health and CMV-seronegative. The CDR3 sequence: CASSLRQDGGELFF. The CDR3 DNA reads TGCGCCAGCAGCTTACGACAGGACGGCGGGGAGCTGTTTTTT.